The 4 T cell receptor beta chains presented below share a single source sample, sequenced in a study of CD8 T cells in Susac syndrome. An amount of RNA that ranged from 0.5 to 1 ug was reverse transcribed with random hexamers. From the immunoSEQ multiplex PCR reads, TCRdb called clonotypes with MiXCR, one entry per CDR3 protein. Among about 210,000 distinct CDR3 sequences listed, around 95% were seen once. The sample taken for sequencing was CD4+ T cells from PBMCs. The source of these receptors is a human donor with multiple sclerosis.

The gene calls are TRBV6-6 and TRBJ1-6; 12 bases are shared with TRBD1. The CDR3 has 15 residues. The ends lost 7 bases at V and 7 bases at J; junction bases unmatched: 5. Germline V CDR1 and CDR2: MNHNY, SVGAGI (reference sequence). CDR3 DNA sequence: TGTGCCAGCACCCCAGGGACAGGGGGCAATTCACCCCTCCACTTT. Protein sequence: CASTPGTGGNSPLHF.

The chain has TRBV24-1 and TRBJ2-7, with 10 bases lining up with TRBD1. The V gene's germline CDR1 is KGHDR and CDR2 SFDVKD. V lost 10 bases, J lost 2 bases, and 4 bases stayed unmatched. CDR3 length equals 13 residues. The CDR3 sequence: CATGTGVPYEQYV. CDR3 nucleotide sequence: TGTGCCACTGGGACAGGGGTTCCCTACGAGCAGTACGTC.

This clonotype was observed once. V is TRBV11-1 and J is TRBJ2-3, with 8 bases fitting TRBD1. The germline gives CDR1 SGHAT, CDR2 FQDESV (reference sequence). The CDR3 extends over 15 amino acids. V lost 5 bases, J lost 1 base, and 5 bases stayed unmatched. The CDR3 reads CASSPDRVGTDTQYF. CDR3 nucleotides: TGTGCCAGCAGCCCGGACAGGGTGGGCACAGATACGCAGTATTTT.

The CDR3 sequence: CASSPSGNEQFF. The CDR3 bases are TGTGCCAGCTCACCGTCTGGGAATGAGCAGTTCTTC. This sequence joins TRBV18 and TRBJ2-1; D call uncertain. From germline, CDR1 is KGHSH and CDR2 LQKENI. The CDR3 covers 12 residues. Trimming stripped 3 bases from V and 7 bases from J, with 7 bases between. The full variable domain, its missing parts supplied by reference TRBV18 and TRBJ2-1, is NAGVMQNPRHLVRRRGQEARLRCSPMKGHSHVYWYRQLPEEGLKFMVYLQKENIIDESGMPKERFSAEFPKEGPSILRIQQVVRGDSAAYFCASSPSGNEQFFGPGTRLTVL.